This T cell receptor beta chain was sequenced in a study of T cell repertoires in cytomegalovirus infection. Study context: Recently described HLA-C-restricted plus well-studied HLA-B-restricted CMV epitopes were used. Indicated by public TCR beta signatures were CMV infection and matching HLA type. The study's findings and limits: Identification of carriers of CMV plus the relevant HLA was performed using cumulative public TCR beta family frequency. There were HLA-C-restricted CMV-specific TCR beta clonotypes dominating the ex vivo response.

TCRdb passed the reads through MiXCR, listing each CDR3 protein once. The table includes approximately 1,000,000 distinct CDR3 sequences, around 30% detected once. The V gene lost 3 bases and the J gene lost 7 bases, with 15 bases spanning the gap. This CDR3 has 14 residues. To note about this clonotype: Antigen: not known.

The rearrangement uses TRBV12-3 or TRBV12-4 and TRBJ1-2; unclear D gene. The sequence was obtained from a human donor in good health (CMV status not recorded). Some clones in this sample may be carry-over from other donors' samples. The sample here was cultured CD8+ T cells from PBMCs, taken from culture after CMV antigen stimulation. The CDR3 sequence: CASSFRADAGGYTF. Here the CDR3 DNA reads TGTGCCAGCAGTTTTAGGGCGGACGCTGGTGGCTACACCTTC.